These T cell receptor beta chains were read from a single sample in a study of blood T cell repertoires in COVID-19. Generated by immunoSEQ multiplex PCR, the TCRdb table keeps only in-frame clones and is missing some. The repertoire holds about 40,000 clones, with about 90% as singletons. Sequenced: peripheral blood. The receptors stem from a man in his sixties with acute or convalescent COVID-19. CDR3s include the opening cysteine and the closing phenylalanine or tryptophan. Fields, in order: clone size, V gene, J gene, D gene, CDR3 protein, CDR3 DNA. The D gene is left open where the match is weak. Clone size appears in some rows only: once, few, many, or a class for an expanded clone.

NA	TRBV5-1	TRBJ2-1	NA	CASSSAQGSGGVNEQFF	TGCGCCAGCAGCTCGGCCCAGGGTAGCGGAGGGGTAAATGAGCAGTTCTTC
NA	TRBV9	TRBJ2-2	NA	CASSVDPQYTGELFF	TGTGCCAGCAGCGTAGATCCCCAGTACACCGGGGAGCTGTTTTTT
NA	TRBV5-6	TRBJ1-1	NA	CASSLGSTEAFF	TGTGCCAGCAGCTTGGGCAGCACTGAAGCTTTCTTT
NA	TRBV9	TRBJ2-2	NA	CASSAEAAGELFF	TGTGCCAGCAGCGCCGAAGCGGCCGGGGAGCTGTTTTTT
NA	TRBV11-2	TRBJ2-5	NA	CASSQAQTQYF	TGTGCCAGCAGCCAAGCTCAGACCCAGTACTTC
NA	TRBV3-1/TRBV3-2	TRBJ2-3	TRBD2	CASSPSGSPDTQYF	TGTGCCAGCAGCCCTAGCGGGAGCCCAGATACGCAGTATTTT
NA	TRBV24-1	TRBJ2-6	NA	CATSRGFSGANVLTF	TGTGCCACCTCGCGGGGCTTCTCTGGGGCCAACGTCCTGACTTTC
NA	TRBV2	TRBJ2-2	NA	CASRVEGTGELFF	TGTGCCAGCCGTGTTGAGGGCACCGGGGAGCTGTTTTTT
NA	TRBV7-8	TRBJ2-5	TRBD2	CASSPTSGSFVTQYF	TGTGCCAGCAGTCCGACTAGCGGGAGTTTCGTGACCCAGTACTTC
once	TRBV10-1	TRBJ2-1	NA	CASSESTRQREQFF	TGCGCCAGCAGTGAGTCTACCAGGCAGCGGGAGCAGTTCTTC
NA	TRBV5-6	TRBJ2-5	NA	CASSLGRGETQYF	TGTGCCAGCAGCCTGGGGCGCGGGGAGACCCAGTACTTC
once	TRBV14	TRBJ2-7	NA	CASSPGAASYEQYF	TGCGCCAGCAGCCCCGGAGCAGCATCCTACGAGCAGTACTTC
NA	TRBV6-5	TRBJ2-7	NA	CASTPTGTGASEQYF	TGTGCCAGCACCCCCACCGGGACTGGGGCCTCCGAGCAGTACTTC
NA	TRBV6-5	TRBJ1-4	NA	CASSYGQFNEKLFF	TGTGCCAGCAGTTACGGCCAGTTTAATGAAAAACTGTTTTTT
NA	TRBV4-3	TRBJ1-3	TRBD1	CASSRNPGQDFDTIYF	TGCGCCAGCAGCCGCAACCCGGGACAGGATTTTGACACCATATATTTT
NA	TRBV19	TRBJ2-5	TRBD1	CASSPTRGETQYF	TGTGCCAGTAGTCCCACCAGGGGGGAGACCCAGTACTTC